This T cell receptor beta chain was sequenced during a study of control samples from healthy donors and cancer patients. The junction had 5 bases not matched to a gene; V was cut back by 2 bases and J by 3 bases. From germline, CDR1 is SGHKS and CDR2 YYEKEE (reference sequence). This CDR3 is built from 15 residues. The protocol was immunoSEQ multiplex PCR, while the TCRdb copy is restricted to in-frame clones and leaves out a portion. The sample includes roughly 130,000 clones, about 93% of them seen just once. The specimen sequenced was PBMCs. The V gene is TRBV5-5, the J gene TRBJ1-1; 9 bases map to TRBD1. This receptor was taken from a man aged 45 to 65 with head and neck cancer. CDR3 sequence: CASSFRGQGYTEAFF. The CDR3 DNA reads as TGTGCCAGCAGCTTTCGTGGACAGGGGTACACTGAAGCTTTCTTT.